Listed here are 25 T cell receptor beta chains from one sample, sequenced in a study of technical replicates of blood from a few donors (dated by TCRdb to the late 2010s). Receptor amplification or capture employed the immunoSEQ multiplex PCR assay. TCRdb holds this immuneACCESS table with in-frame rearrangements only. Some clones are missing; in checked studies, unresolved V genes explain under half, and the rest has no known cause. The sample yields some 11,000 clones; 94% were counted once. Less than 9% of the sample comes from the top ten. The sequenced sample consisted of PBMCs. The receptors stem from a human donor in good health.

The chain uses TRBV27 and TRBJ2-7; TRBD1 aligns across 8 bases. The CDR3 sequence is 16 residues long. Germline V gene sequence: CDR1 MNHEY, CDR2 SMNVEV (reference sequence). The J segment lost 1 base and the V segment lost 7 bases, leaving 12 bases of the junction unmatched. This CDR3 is CASTSFGQGASYEQYF. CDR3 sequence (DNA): TGTGCCAGCACTTCATTCGGTCAGGGGGCGTCCTACGAGCAGTACTTC.

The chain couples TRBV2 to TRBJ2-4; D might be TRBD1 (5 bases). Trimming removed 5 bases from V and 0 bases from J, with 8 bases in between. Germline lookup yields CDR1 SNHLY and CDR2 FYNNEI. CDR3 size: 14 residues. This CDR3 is CASSRQIAKNIQYF. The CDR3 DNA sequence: TGTGCCAGCAGTCGACAGATAGCCAAAAACATTCAGTACTTC.

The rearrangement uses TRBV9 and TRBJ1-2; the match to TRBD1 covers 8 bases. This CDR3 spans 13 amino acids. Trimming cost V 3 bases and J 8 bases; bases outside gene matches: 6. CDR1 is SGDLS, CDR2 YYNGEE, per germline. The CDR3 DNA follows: TGTGCCAGCAGCGCGTGGACAGGGTACGGCTACACCTTC. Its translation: CASSAWTGYGYTF.

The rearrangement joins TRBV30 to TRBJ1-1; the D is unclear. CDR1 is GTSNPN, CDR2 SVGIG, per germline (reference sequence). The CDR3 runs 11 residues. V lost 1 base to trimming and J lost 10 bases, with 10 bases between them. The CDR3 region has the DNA TGTGCCTGGAGTGGGTTCTTTAGAGCTTTCTTT. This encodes CAWSGFFRAFF.

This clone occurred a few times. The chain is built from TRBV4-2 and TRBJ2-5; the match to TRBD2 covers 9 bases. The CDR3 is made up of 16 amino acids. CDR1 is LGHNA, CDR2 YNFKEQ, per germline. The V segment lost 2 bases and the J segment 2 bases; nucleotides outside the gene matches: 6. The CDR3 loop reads CASSQWISGGQETQYF. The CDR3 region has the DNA TGTGCCAGCAGCCAATGGATTAGCGGGGGACAAGAGACCCAGTACTTC.

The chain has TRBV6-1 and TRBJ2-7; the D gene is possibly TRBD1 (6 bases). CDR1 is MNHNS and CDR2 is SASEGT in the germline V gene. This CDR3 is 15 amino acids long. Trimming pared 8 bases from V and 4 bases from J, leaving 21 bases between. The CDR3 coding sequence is TGTGCCAGCTCGAAACAGGGCCAAATGGTGTACGAGCAGTACTTC. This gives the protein CASSKQGQMVYEQYF.

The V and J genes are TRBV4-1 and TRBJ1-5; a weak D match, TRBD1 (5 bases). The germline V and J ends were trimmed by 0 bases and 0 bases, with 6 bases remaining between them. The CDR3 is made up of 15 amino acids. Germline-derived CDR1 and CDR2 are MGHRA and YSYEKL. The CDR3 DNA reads TGCGCCAGCAGCCAAGAGGGGGGTAGCAATCAGCCCCAGCATTTT. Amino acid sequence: CASSQEGGSNQPQHF.

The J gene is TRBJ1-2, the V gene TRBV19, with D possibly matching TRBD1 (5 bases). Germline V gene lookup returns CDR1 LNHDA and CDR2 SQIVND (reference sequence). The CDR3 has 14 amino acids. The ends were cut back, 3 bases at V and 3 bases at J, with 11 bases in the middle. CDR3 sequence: CASSMTATDYGYTF. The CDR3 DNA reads TGTGCCAGTAGTATGACAGCCACGGACTATGGCTACACCTTC.

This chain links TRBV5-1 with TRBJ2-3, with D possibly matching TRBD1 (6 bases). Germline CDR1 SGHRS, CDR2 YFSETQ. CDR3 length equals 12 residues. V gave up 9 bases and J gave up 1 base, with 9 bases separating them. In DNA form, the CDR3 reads TGCGCCACACGACAGGGCACAGATACGCAGTATTTT. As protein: CATRQGTDTQYF.

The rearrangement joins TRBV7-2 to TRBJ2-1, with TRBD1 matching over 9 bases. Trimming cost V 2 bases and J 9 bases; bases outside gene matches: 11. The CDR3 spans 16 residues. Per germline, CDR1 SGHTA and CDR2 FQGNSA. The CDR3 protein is CASSLSTGGAAPEQFF. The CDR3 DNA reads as TGTGCCAGCAGCTTATCTACAGGGGGCGCGGCTCCTGAGCAGTTCTTC.

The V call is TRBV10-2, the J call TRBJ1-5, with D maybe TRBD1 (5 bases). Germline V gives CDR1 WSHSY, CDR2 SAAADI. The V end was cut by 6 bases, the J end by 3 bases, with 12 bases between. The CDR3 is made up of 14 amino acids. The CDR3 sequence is CASSQQVHNQPQHF. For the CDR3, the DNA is TGCGCCAGCAGCCAACAGGTCCACAATCAGCCCCAGCATTTT.

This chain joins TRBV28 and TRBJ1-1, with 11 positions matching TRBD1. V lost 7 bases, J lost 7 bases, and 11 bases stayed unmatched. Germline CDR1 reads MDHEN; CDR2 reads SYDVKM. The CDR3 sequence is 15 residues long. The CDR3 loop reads CASTLRTGGVGEAFF. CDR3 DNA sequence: TGTGCCAGCACCCTCCGGACAGGGGGCGTCGGTGAAGCTTTCTTT.

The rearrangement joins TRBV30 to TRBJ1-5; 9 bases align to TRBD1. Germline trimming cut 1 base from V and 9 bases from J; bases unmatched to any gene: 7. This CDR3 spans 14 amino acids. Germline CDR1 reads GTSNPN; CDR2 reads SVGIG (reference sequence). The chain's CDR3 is CAWSDRQGGGPQHF. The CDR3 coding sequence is TGTGCCTGGAGTGATCGACAGGGGGGAGGGCCCCAGCATTTT.

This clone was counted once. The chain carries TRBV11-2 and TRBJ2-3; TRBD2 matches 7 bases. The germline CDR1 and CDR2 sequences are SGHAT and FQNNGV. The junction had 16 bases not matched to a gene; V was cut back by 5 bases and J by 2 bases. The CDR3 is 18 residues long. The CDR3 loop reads CASSLVIRRGRITDTQYF. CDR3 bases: TGTGCCAGCAGCCTAGTGATTCGGCGGGGGAGAATCACAGATACGCAGTATTTT.

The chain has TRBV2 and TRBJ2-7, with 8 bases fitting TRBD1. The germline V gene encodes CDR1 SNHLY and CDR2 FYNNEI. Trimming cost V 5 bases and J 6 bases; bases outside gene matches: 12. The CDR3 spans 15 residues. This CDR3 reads CASSPRQGQESEQYF. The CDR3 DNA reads TGTGCCAGCAGTCCAAGACAGGGGCAAGAAAGCGAGCAGTACTTC.

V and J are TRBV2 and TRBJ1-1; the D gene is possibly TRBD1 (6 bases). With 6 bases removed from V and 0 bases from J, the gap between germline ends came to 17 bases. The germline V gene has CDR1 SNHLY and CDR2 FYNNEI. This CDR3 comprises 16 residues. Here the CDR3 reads CASSDQGIGVNTEAFF. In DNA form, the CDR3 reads TGTGCCAGCAGCGATCAGGGGATTGGGGTGAACACTGAAGCTTTCTTT.

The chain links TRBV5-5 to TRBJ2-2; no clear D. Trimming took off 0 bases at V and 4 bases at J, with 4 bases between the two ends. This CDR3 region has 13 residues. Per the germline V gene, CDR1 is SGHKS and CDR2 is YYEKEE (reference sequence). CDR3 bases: TGTGCCAGCAGCTTGGATATCACCGGGGAGCTGTTTTTT. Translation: CASSLDITGELFF.

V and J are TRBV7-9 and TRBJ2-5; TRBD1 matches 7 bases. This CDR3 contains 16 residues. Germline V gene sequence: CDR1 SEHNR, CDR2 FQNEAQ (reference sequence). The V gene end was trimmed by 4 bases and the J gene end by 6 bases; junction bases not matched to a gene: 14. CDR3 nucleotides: TGTGCCAGCAGCTCAGCAGAGAGACAGGGAGTAAAGACCCAGTACTTC. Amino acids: CASSSAERQGVKTQYF.

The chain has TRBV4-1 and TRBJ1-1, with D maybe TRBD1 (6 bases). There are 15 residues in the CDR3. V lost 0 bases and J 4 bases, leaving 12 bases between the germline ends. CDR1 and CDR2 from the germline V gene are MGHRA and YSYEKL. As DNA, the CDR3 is TGCGCCAGCAGCCAAGAGGTGGGGGGGGCCACTGAAGCTTTCTTT. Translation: CASSQEVGGATEAFF.

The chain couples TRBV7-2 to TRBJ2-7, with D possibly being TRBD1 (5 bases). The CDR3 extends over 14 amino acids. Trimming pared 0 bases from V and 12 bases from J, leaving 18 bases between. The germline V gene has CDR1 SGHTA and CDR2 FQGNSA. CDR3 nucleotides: TGTGCCAGCAGCTTAGCGCCCCTTCGGCGACAGTGGTACTTC. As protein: CASSLAPLRRQWYF.

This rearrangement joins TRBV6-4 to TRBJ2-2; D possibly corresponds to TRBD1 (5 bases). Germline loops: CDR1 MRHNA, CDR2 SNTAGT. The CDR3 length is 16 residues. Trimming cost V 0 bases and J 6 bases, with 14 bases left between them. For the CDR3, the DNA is TGTGCCAGCAGTGACTCGAACCTAGGGGCACCCGGGGAGCTGTTTTTT. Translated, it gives CASSDSNLGAPGELFF.

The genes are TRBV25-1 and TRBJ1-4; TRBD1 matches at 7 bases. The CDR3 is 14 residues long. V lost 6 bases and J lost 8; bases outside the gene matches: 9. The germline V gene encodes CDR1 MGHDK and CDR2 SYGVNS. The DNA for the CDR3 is TGTGCCAGCAGCGACAGGGACCTTGTAGAAAAACTGTTTTTT. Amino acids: CASSDRDLVEKLFF.

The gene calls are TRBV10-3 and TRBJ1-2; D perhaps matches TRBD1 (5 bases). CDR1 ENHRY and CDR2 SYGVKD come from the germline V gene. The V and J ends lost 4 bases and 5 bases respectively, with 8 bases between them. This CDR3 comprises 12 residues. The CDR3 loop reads CAISVQDYGYTF. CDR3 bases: TGTGCCATCAGTGTACAGGATTATGGCTACACCTTC.

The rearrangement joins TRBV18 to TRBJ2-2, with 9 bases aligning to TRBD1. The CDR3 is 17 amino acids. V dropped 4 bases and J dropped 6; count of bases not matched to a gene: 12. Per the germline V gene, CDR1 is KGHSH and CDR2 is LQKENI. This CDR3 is CASSRETGTGIAGELFF. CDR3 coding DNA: TGTGCCAGCTCACGTGAAACCGGGACAGGGATCGCCGGGGAGCTGTTTTTT.

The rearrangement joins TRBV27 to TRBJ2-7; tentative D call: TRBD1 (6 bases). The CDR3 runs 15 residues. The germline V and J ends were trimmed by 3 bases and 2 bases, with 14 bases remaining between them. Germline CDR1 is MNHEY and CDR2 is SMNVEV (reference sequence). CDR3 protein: CASSFETGPTYEQYF. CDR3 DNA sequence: TGTGCCAGCAGTTTTGAGACAGGCCCTACCTACGAGCAGTACTTC.